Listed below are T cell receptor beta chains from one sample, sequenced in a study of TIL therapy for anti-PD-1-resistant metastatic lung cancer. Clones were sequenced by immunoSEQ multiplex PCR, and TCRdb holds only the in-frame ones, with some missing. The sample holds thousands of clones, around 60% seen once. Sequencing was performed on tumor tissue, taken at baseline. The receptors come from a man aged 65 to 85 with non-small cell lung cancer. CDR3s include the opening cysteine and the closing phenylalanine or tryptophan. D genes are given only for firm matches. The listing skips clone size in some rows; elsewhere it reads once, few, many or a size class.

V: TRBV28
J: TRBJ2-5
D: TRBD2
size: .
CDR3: CASSLGSGTSQETQYF
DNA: TGTGCCAGCAGTTTAGGTTCTGGGACTAGCCAAGAGACCCAGTACTTC

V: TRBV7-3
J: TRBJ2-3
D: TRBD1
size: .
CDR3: CASSLKTGTGLRDTQYF
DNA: TGTGCCAGCAGCTTAAAAACGGGGACAGGGTTAAGAGATACGCAGTATTTT

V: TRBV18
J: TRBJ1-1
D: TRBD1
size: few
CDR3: CASSSLPGQMNTEAFF
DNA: TGTGCCAGCTCATCTTTACCGGGACAGATGAACACTGAAGCTTTCTTT

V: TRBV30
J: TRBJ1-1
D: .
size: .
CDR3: CAWIKVTGWDTEAFF
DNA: TGTGCCTGGATTAAAGTCACAGGATGGGACACTGAAGCTTTCTTT

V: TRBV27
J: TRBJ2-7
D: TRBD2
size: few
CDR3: CASSLLAESPYEQYF
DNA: TGTGCCAGCAGTTTACTAGCGGAAAGCCCTTACGAGCAGTACTTC

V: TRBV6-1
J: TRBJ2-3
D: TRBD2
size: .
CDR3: CANKVSGRGDTQYF
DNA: TGTGCCAATAAAGTTAGCGGGAGGGGGGATACGCAGTATTTT

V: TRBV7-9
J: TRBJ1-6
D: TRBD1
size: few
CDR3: CASSRGQGFYNSPLHF
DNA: TGTGCCAGCAGCCGGGGACAGGGGTTCTATAATTCACCCCTCCACTTT

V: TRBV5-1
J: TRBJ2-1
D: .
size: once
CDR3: CASSLESGAYNEQFF
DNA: TGCGCCAGCAGCTTGGAATCTGGAGCTTACAATGAGCAGTTCTTC

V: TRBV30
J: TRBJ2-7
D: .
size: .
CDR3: CASSRAGYEQYF
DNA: TGTGCCAGCAGTCGGGCCGGTTACGAGCAGTACTTC

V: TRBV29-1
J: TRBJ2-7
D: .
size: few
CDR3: CSVGSGNHEQYF
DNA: TGCAGCGTTGGATCGGGGAACCACGAGCAGTACTTC

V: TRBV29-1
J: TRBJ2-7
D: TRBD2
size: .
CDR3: CSVEVTSEYEQYF
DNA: TGCAGCGTTGAAGTGACTAGCGAGTACGAGCAGTACTTC

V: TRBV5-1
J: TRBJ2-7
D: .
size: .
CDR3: CASSFSGGSSYEQYF
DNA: TGCGCCAGCAGCTTCTCAGGGGGGAGCTCCTACGAGCAGTACTTC

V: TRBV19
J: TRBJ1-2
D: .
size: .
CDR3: CASSMGRGRYGYTF
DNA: TGTGCCAGTAGTATGGGCAGGGGTAGGTATGGCTACACCTTC

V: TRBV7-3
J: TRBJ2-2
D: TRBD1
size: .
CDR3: CASSPTGGNTGELFF
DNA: TGTGCCAGCAGCCCAACAGGGGGCAACACCGGGGAGCTGTTTTTT

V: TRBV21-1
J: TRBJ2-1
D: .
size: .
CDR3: CASSKELAGYNEQFF
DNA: TGTGCCAGCAGCAAAGAACTAGCGGGATACAATGAGCAGTTCTTC

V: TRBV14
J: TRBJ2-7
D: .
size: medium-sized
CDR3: CASSRFQGYEQYF
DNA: TGTGCCAGCAGCCGCTTCCAGGGGTACGAGCAGTACTTC

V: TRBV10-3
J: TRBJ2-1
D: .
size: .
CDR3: CAISAVPGANEQFF
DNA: TGTGCCATCAGTGCGGTGCCGGGGGCCAATGAGCAGTTCTTC

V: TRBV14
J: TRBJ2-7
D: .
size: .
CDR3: CASSQDRGGGRGRYEQYF
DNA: TGTGCCAGCAGCCAAGATAGAGGCGGGGGCAGGGGGCGTTACGAGCAGTACTTC

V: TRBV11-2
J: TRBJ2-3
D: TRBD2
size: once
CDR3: CASSTGLGGTDTQYF
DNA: TGTGCCAGCAGCACAGGACTAGGGGGCACAGATACGCAGTATTTT

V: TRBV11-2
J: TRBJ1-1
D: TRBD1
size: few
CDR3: CASSGGTGGFNTEAFF
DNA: TGTGCCAGCAGCGGTGGGACAGGGGGTTTCAACACTGAAGCTTTCTTT

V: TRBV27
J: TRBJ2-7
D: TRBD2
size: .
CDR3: CASSPLGSGGAPFYEQYF
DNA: TGTGCCAGCAGTCCCTTGGGGAGCGGGGGGGCCCCTTTCTACGAGCAGTACTTC

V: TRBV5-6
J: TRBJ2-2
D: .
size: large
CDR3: CASSLVLRGELFF
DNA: TGTGCCAGCAGCTTGGTCCTCCGCGGGGAGCTGTTTTTT

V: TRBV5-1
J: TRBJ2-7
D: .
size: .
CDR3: CASSSQGYEQYF
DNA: TGCGCCAGCAGCTCCCAGGGATACGAGCAGTACTTC

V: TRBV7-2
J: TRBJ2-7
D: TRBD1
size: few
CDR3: CASSLETGGFNEQYF
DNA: TGTGCCAGCAGCTTAGAGACAGGGGGTTTCAACGAGCAGTACTTC

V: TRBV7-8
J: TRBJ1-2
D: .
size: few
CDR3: CASSLVYEIGQGPNYGYTF
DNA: TGTGCCAGCAGCTTAGTTTATGAGATTGGGCAGGGTCCGAACTATGGCTACACCTTC

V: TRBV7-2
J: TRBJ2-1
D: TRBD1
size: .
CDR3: CASSLVGTGARNEQFF
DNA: TGTGCCAGCAGCTTAGTGGGGACAGGAGCCAGGAATGAGCAGTTCTTC

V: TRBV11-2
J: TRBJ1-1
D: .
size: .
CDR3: CASSFEIKGGTEAFF
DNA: TGTGCCAGCAGCTTCGAAATCAAGGGAGGCACTGAAGCTTTCTTT

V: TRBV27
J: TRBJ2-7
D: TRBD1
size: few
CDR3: CASSFQTGFEQYF
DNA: TGTGCCAGCAGTTTCCAGACAGGGTTCGAGCAGTACTTC

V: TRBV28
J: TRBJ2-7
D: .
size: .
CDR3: CASSDYEQYF
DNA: TGTGCCAGCAGTGACTACGAGCAGTACTTC

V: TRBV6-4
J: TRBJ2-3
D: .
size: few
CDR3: CASNPGGDTDTQYF
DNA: TGTGCCAGCAACCCAGGAGGGGACACAGATACGCAGTATTTT

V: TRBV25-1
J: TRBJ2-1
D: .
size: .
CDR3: CASSGLGAYNEQFF
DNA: TGTGCCAGCAGTGGACTAGGGGCCTACAATGAGCAGTTCTTC

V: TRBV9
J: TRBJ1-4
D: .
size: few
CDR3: CASSVAWGATNEKLFF
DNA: TGTGCCAGCAGCGTAGCCTGGGGGGCAACTAATGAAAAACTGTTTTTT

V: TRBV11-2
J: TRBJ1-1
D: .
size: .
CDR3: CASSLRGGFEAFF
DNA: TGTGCCAGCAGCCTTAGAGGGGGTTTTGAAGCTTTCTTT

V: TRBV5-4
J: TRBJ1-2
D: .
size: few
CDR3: CASSLDQNGYTF
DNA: TGTGCCAGCAGCTTGGACCAGAATGGCTACACCTTC

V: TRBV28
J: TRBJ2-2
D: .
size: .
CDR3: CASSGGSNTGELFF
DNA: TGTGCCAGCAGTGGGGGCAGCAACACCGGGGAGCTGTTTTTT

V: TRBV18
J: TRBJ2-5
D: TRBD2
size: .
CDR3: CASSPQGLAETQYF
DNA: TGTGCCAGCTCACCGCAGGGACTAGCAGAGACCCAGTACTTC

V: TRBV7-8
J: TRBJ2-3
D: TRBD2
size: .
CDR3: CASSWASGRTDTQYF
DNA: TGTGCCAGCAGCTGGGCTAGCGGACGCACAGATACGCAGTATTTT

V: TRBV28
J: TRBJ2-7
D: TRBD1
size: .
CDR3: CASSLPGGDEQYF
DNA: TGTGCCAGCTCATTGCCAGGGGGTGACGAGCAGTACTTC

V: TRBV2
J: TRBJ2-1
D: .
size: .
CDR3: CASSDQGVNEQFF
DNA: TGTGCCAGCAGTGACCAAGGGGTCAATGAGCAGTTCTTC

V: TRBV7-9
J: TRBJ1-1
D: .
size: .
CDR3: CASSLSPDILNTEAFF
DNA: TGTGCCAGCAGCTTATCCCCAGACATCCTTAACACTGAAGCTTTCTTT

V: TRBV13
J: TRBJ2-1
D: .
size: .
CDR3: CASSPREWRNEQFF
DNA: TGTGCCAGCAGCCCCCGGGAGTGGCGGAATGAGCAGTTCTTC

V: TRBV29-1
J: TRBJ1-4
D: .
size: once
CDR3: CSVSPQGINEKLFF
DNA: TGCAGCGTGTCACCCCAGGGGATTAATGAAAAACTGTTTTTT

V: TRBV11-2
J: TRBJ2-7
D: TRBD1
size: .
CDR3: CASSLEGTASYEQYF
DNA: TGTGCCAGCAGCTTAGAGGGGACAGCCTCCTACGAGCAGTACTTC

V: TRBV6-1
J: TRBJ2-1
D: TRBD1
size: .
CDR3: CASSGQDRGDNEQFF
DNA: TGTGCCAGCAGTGGCCAGGACAGGGGAGACAATGAGCAGTTCTTC

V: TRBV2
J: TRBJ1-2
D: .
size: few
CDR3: CASSVKGENYGYTF
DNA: TGTGCCAGCAGTGTAAAGGGGGAGAACTATGGCTACACCTTC

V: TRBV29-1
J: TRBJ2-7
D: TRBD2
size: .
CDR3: CSVEQREGNEQYF
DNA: TGCAGCGTTGAACAGCGGGAGGGGAACGAGCAGTACTTC

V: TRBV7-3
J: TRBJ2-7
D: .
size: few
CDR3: CASSSTLQGGEQYF
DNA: TGTGCCAGCAGCAGTACGTTACAGGGAGGAGAGCAGTACTTC

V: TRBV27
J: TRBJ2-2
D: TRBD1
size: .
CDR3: CASRRTTGANTGELFF
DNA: TGTGCCAGCAGAAGAACGACAGGGGCCAACACCGGGGAGCTGTTTTTT

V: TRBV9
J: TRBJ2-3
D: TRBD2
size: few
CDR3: CASSVATGGSGSTDTQYF
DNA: TGTGCCAGCAGCGTAGCGACGGGAGGGAGCGGGAGCACAGATACGCAGTATTTT

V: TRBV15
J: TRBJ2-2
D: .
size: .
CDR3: CATSRDRVALNTGELFF
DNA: TGTGCCACCAGCAGAGATCGGGTAGCGTTGAACACCGGGGAGCTGTTTTTT

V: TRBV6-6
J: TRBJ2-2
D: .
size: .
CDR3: CASSRRQTNTGELFF
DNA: TGTGCCAGCAGTAGAAGACAGACGAACACCGGGGAGCTGTTTTTT

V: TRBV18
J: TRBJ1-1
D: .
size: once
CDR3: CASSPEGGRTEAFF
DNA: TGTGCCAGCTCCCCGGAGGGAGGGCGCACTGAAGCTTTCTTT

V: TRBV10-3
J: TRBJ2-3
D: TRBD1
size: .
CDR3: CAISEPETGRTDTQYF
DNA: TGTGCCATCAGTGAGCCGGAGACAGGGCGCACAGATACGCAGTATTTT

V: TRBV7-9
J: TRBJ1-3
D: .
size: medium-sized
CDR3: CASSLDHRNSGNTIYF
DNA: TGTGCCAGCAGCTTAGATCACAGGAACTCTGGAAACACCATATATTTT